Shown below are 10 T cell receptor beta chains from a single sample sequenced in a study of T cell repertoires in cytomegalovirus infection. Their antigens remain unidentified. TCRdb re-called the reads with MiXCR, one entry per CDR3 protein. The sample includes around 900,000 distinct CDR3 sequences, around 32% of them seen just once. Source: cultured CD8+ T cells from PBMCs, taken from culture after CMV antigen stimulation. All receptors derive from a human donor in good health (CMV status not recorded). Some clones in this sample may be carry-over from other donors' samples.

The chain employs TRBV20-1 and TRBJ2-5; 10 positions match TRBD1. CDR1 and CDR2 (germline): DFQATT, SNEGSKA (reference sequence). J gave up 5 bases and V 6 bases, and 15 bases lay outside the gene matches. CDR3 length equals 16 residues. CDR3 protein: CSATDRGRPRRETQYF. For the CDR3, the DNA is TGCAGTGCAACAGACAGGGGGCGCCCGCGGAGGGAGACCCAGTACTTC.

This clonotype was seen at least ten times. V is TRBV7-8 and J is TRBJ2-1; D may match TRBD1 or TRBD2 (5 bases each). The germline gives CDR1 SGHVS, CDR2 FQNEAQ. The CDR3 loop spans 16 amino acids. V was cut by 6 bases and J by 1 base, with 16 bases left in between. Written as DNA, the CDR3 is TGTGCCAGCAGTTCGGCCGGGACGGTGTCCTACAATGAGCAGTTCTTC. It translates to CASSSAGTVSYNEQFF.

This clonotype was seen only a few times. This rearrangement joins TRBV6-1 to TRBJ2-1; the match to TRBD2 covers 10 bases. The germline CDR1 and CDR2 sequences are MNHNS and SASEGT. The CDR3 runs to 16 residues. J lost 1 base, V lost 6 bases, and 6 bases had no gene match. CDR3: CASRPGLAVSYNEQFF. CDR3 DNA sequence: TGTGCCAGCAGACCTGGACTAGCGGTTTCCTACAATGAGCAGTTCTTC.

Only a few counts were recorded for this clonotype. The genes are TRBV18 and TRBJ1-4, with D possibly matching TRBD1 (5 bases). V lost 6 bases, J lost 6 bases, and 17 bases lay in between. CDR3 length equals 15 residues. From germline, CDR1 is KGHSH and CDR2 LQKENI. CDR3 amino acids: CASSTRGFSDEKLFF. The CDR3 coding sequence is TGTGCCAGCTCGACCCGGGGGTTCTCTGATGAAAAACTGTTTTTT.

The chain recombines TRBV23-1 with TRBJ2-4; unclear D gene. TRBV23-1 is an ORF for which the function is uncertain. CDR3 length equals 16 residues. Trimming removed 7 bases at V and 0 bases at J, with 16 bases between. The CDR3 DNA reads TGCGCCAGCACCACCGACGGGTTAATAGCCAAAAACATTCAGTACTTC. It is translated as CASTTDGLIAKNIQYF.

The chain carries TRBV29-1 and TRBJ2-7; 10 bases match TRBD1. Unmatched junction bases numbered 10, after V lost 0 bases and J lost 5 bases. CDR1 SQVTM and CDR2 ANQGSEA come from the germline V gene. The CDR3 covers 16 residues. CDR3 protein: CSVEDPTGTGDDEQYF. The CDR3 DNA reads TGCAGCGTTGAAGATCCCACCGGGACAGGGGACGACGAGCAGTACTTC.

The chain has TRBV4-2 and TRBJ2-1, with TRBD2 as a possible D gene (5 bases). Germline CDR1 reads LGHNA; CDR2 reads YNFKEQ. This CDR3 has 16 residues. Trimming shortened V by 1 base and J by 0 bases, and 10 bases separated the two germline ends. The CDR3 spells CASSQVPGYSYNEQFF. CDR3 DNA: TGTGCCAGCAGCCAAGTCCCGGGATACTCCTACAATGAGCAGTTCTTC.

This clonotype was found many times. The V and J genes are TRBV7-9 and TRBJ2-1, with D possibly matching TRBD2 (5 bases). The CDR3 runs 15 residues. From germline, CDR1 is SEHNR and CDR2 FQNEAQ (reference sequence). V gave up 1 base and J gave up 2 bases, with 9 bases separating them. CDR3 sequence reads: CASSLGGRPYNEQFF. The CDR3 nucleotides read TGTGCCAGCAGCTTAGGTGGGAGACCCTACAATGAGCAGTTCTTC.

This clonotype was seen more than once but under ten times. The chain links TRBV25-1 to TRBJ1-4; 8 bases line up with TRBD1. The CDR3 contains 17 residues. The V gene end was trimmed by 0 bases and the J gene end by 6 bases; junction bases not matched to a gene: 9. Germline CDR1 is MGHDK and CDR2 is SYGVNS. The DNA of the CDR3 is TGTGCCAGCAGTGAATATTGGACAGGGATCTTTCATGAAAAACTGTTTTTT. It yields the protein CASSEYWTGIFHEKLFF.

This clonotype showed up just a few times. The rearrangement uses TRBV7-9 and TRBJ2-1; the D is unclear. Deletions cut 5 bases from V and 1 base from J, with 12 bases between. CDR1 SEHNR and CDR2 FQNEAQ come from the germline V gene (reference sequence). This CDR3 is 15 amino acids long. The CDR3 here is CASSPQNKSYNEQFF. In nucleotides, the CDR3 is TGTGCCAGCAGCCCTCAGAATAAGTCCTACAATGAGCAGTTCTTC. The full variable domain, completed using reference TRBV7-9 and TRBJ2-1, is DTGVSQNPRHKITKRGQNVTFRCDPISEHNRLYWYRQTLGQGPEFLTYFQNEAQLEKSRLLSDRFSAERPKGSFSTLEIQRTEQGDSAMYLCASSPQNKSYNEQFFGPGTRLTVL.